These T cell receptor beta chains were read from a single sample in a study of blood T cells in healthy people across ages. TCRdb re-analysed the 5' RACE reads in MiXCR, keeping a single row per CDR3 protein. This repertoire shows hundreds of thousands of distinct CDR3 sequences, roughly 25% found once; its top ten account for roughly a tenth. These sequences were also reported in another study, on T cells of mothers and their children.

Sequencing was carried out using blood. Receptors originate from a boy between 10 and 17 years old in good health. The CDR3 runs from the conserved cysteine through the conserved F or W. The order of the fields is V gene, J gene, D gene, clone size, CDR3 protein, CDR3 DNA. The D gene is left open where the match is weak. A row's size may be missing; if present it is once, few, many or a size class.

>TRBV12-3/TRBV12-4|TRBJ1-2|.|.
CASSYRPSGGYTF
TGTGCCAGCAGTTACAGACCTTCGGGGGGCTACACCTTC
>TRBV11-1|TRBJ2-7|.|.
CVSSLLRNSEQYF
TGTGTCAGCAGCCTACTACGTAACAGCGAGCAGTACTTC
>TRBV4-2|TRBJ2-5|.|.
CASSQKPVGGQETQYF
TGTGCCAGCAGCCAAAAACCGGTCGGGGGCCAAGAGACCCAGTACTTC
>TRBV3-1|TRBJ2-1|.|.
CASSRDSIEQFF
TGTGCCAGCAGCCGAGACTCCATTGAGCAGTTCTTC
>TRBV29-1|TRBJ2-1|TRBD1|few
CSVGQGQGEFF
TGCAGCGTTGGACAGGGACAAGGAGAGTTCTTC
>TRBV28|TRBJ2-3|.|.
CASSTSGNGADTQYF
TGTGCCAGCAGTACCTCGGGGAACGGCGCAGATACGCAGTATTTT
>TRBV6-5|TRBJ2-3|.|.
CASSYDREADTQYF
TGTGCCAGCAGTTACGATAGGGAGGCAGATACGCAGTATTTT
>TRBV20-1|TRBJ2-4|.|.
CSALLGGVQYF
TGCAGTGCCCTCCTGGGTGGCGTTCAGTACTTC
>TRBV25-1|TRBJ1-2|.|few
CASSFRREDGYTF
TGTGCCAGCAGTTTTCGCAGGGAGGATGGCTACACCTTC
>TRBV10-3|TRBJ1-4|.|few
CAISPDRQNEKLFF
TGTGCCATCAGTCCAGACAGGCAAAATGAAAAACTGTTTTTT
>TRBV3-1|TRBJ1-1|.|few
CASSPQGSRTEAFF
TGTGCCAGCAGCCCCCAGGGATCTCGAACTGAAGCTTTCTTT
>TRBV4-1|TRBJ2-7|TRBD2|.
CASSQGLGGRAVEQYF
TGCGCCAGCAGCCAAGGATTGGGCGGGAGGGCCGTCGAGCAGTACTTC
>TRBV29-1|TRBJ2-5|TRBD2|.
CSVGPSGVGETQYF
TGCAGCGTTGGCCCTAGCGGGGTAGGCGAGACCCAGTACTTC
>TRBV5-1|TRBJ2-1|.|few
CASSFGAGAPYNEQFF
TGCGCCAGCAGCTTTGGGGCGGGGGCGCCCTACAATGAGCAGTTCTTC
>TRBV20-1|TRBJ1-6|.|few
CSVRGGAAWRNSPLHF
TGCAGTGTTAGAGGAGGGGCAGCATGGAGGAATTCACCCCTCCACTTT
>TRBV7-2|TRBJ2-3|TRBD2|.
CASSLRAGGNVGDTQYF
TGTGCCAGCAGCTTAAGAGCGGGAGGAAATGTAGGAGATACGCAGTATTTT
>TRBV5-1|TRBJ1-1|TRBD1|.
CASSLDRGDTAFF
TGCGCCAGCAGCTTGGACAGGGGTGATACGGCTTTCTTT
>TRBV3-1|TRBJ1-2|.|few
CASSQVRRGGYGYTF
TGTGCCAGCAGCCAAGTCCGCAGGGGCGGTTATGGCTACACCTTC
>TRBV7-8|TRBJ2-3|.|few
CASSTQGADTQYF
TGTGCCAGCAGCACCCAGGGAGCAGATACGCAGTATTTT
>TRBV7-2|TRBJ2-7|.|few
CASSFYPGSYEQYF
TGTGCCAGCAGCTTTTATCCAGGGTCCTACGAGCAGTACTTC
>TRBV9|TRBJ2-5|.|few
CASSVSGLFQETQYF
TGTGCCAGCAGCGTATCTGGACTTTTTCAAGAGACCCAGTACTTC
>TRBV7-9|TRBJ1-1|TRBD1|few
CASSLGQGAETEAFF
TGTGCCAGCAGCTTAGGTCAGGGGGCTGAGACTGAAGCTTTCTTT
>TRBV6-5|TRBJ2-7|TRBD1|.
CASRGTGGMDEQYF
TGTGCCAGCAGGGGGACAGGGGGCATGGACGAGCAGTACTTC
>TRBV12-3/TRBV12-4|TRBJ2-5|TRBD2|.
CASSGLVEIGTQYF
TGTGCCAGCTCGGGACTAGTGGAAATCGGGACCCAGTACTTC
>TRBV10-3|TRBJ2-5|TRBD2|.
CAVGAIAGQETQYF
TGTGCCGTAGGGGCCATAGCGGGACAAGAGACCCAGTACTTC
>TRBV20-1|TRBJ1-1|TRBD1|.
CSARDPTGGTEAFF
TGCAGTGCTAGAGATCCCACAGGGGGCACTGAAGCTTTCTTT
>TRBV7-9|TRBJ2-7|.|few
CASSLETVQDPYEQYF
TGTGCCAGCAGCTTAGAGACAGTCCAGGACCCCTACGAGCAGTACTTC
>TRBV5-1|TRBJ2-1|TRBD2|many
CASSPGLAGADEQFF
TGTGCCAGCAGCCCCGGACTAGCGGGAGCAGATGAGCAGTTCTTC
>TRBV7-9|TRBJ2-3|.|few
CASRLPAGAPGDTQYF
TGTGCCAGCAGACTACCCGCAGGGGCCCCGGGAGATACGCAGTATTTT
>TRBV5-4|TRBJ1-2|TRBD1|.
CASSRQTGGGYTF
TGTGCCAGCAGCAGACAGACAGGGGGAGGCTACACCTTC
>TRBV29-1|TRBJ2-3|TRBD2|few
CSVKGGTSGDLTQYF
TGCAGCGTAAAAGGAGGGACTAGCGGGGATCTTACGCAGTATTTT
>TRBV6-5|TRBJ2-7|.|.
CASSYSGSLGGYEQYF
TGTGCCAGCAGTTACTCCGGCAGCCTAGGTGGCTACGAGCAGTACTTC
>TRBV4-1|TRBJ2-5|.|few
CASSQAIRETQYF
TGCGCCAGCAGCCAGGCGATTCGGGAGACCCAGTACTTC
>TRBV3-1|TRBJ2-7|.|.
CASSQIWGTGYEQYF
TGTGCCAGCAGCCAGATCTGGGGAACAGGCTACGAGCAGTACTTC
>TRBV7-9|TRBJ1-5|.|.
CASSPTTGRGQPQHF
TGTGCCAGCAGCCCTACTACAGGGAGAGGGCAGCCCCAGCATTTT
>TRBV2|TRBJ1-2|.|.
CARAPRGDYGYTF
TGTGCCAGAGCACCCAGGGGAGACTATGGCTACACCTTC
>TRBV6-1|TRBJ2-3|TRBD1|.
CASSDWDSQTDTQYF
TGTGCCAGCAGTGATTGGGACAGTCAGACAGATACGCAGTATTTT
>TRBV29-1|TRBJ2-1|TRBD1|.
CSAYTGGCNEQFF
TGCAGCGCGTACACAGGGGGCTGCAATGAGCAGTTCTTC
>TRBV7-2|TRBJ1-1|.|few
CASSLVADDTEAFF
TGTGCCAGCAGCTTAGTTGCAGACGACACTGAAGCTTTCTTT
>TRBV5-1|TRBJ1-2|TRBD1|few
CASAPGQGNGYTF
TGCGCCAGCGCGCCGGGACAGGGGAATGGCTACACCTTC
>TRBV7-2|TRBJ1-5|.|.
CASSLDRPPQHF
TGTGCCAGCAGCTTAGACCGGCCGCCCCAGCATTTT
>TRBV28|TRBJ2-7|TRBD2|few
CASSFRGRGALLISYEQYF
TGTGCCAGCAGTTTTCGGGGGCGGGGGGCCCTCCTGATCTCCTACGAGCAGTACTTC
>TRBV12-3/TRBV12-4|TRBJ1-1|TRBD1|.
CASYPGQGNTEAFF
TGTGCCAGTTATCCGGGACAGGGTAACACTGAAGCTTTCTTT
>TRBV7-9|TRBJ1-1|.|few
CASSLDVSTNTEAFF
TGTGCCAGCAGCTTAGATGTTTCAACAAACACTGAAGCTTTCTTT
>TRBV5-1|TRBJ1-2|.|.
CASSLEGGHVGYTF
TGCGCCAGCAGCTTGGAAGGGGGTCACGTCGGCTACACCTTC
>TRBV2|TRBJ2-7|.|.
CASSEGRSEQYF
TGTGCCAGCAGTGAAGGCAGATCCGAGCAGTACTTC
>TRBV7-9|TRBJ2-5|.|.
CASSLEEQPEQYF
TGTGCCAGCAGCTTGGAGGAACAGCCAGAGCAGTACTTC
>TRBV5-1|TRBJ2-5|.|.
CASSFGVSGETQYF
TGCGCCAGCAGCTTTGGAGTATCGGGGGAGACCCAGTACTTC
>TRBV28|TRBJ2-7|.|.
CASGLPVSYEQYF
TGTGCCAGTGGACTTCCGGTATCCTACGAGCAGTACTTC
>TRBV11-2|TRBJ1-2|TRBD1|.
CASSSQPGQAF
TGTGCCAGCAGCTCCCAACCGGGACAGGCCTTC
>TRBV7-2|TRBJ2-7|TRBD1|.
CASSWGGTGTYEQYF
TGTGCCAGCAGTTGGGGTGGGACAGGAACCTACGAGCAGTACTTC
>TRBV2|TRBJ1-5|.|.
CASSADVDQPQHF
TGTGCCAGCAGTGCGGACGTCGATCAGCCCCAGCATTTT
>TRBV5-1|TRBJ2-1|TRBD2|.
CASSLELAGGREQFF
TGCGCCAGCAGCTTGGAACTAGCGGGGGGGCGTGAGCAGTTCTTC
>TRBV12-3/TRBV12-4|TRBJ1-1|.|few
CASSLRVTEAFF
TGTGCCAGCAGTTTAAGGGTCACTGAAGCTTTCTTT
>TRBV7-6|TRBJ1-4|.|few
CASSPREEKLFF
TGTGCCAGCAGTCCTCGGGAAGAAAAACTGTTTTTT
>TRBV10-3|TRBJ2-7|TRBD2|.
CAISESSSGSNEQYF
TGTGCCATCAGTGAGTCTTCTAGCGGGTCCAACGAGCAGTACTTC
>TRBV7-9|TRBJ2-7|TRBD1|.
CTSSYSAGTDFYEQYF
TGTACCAGCAGCTATAGTGCCGGGACAGACTTCTACGAGCAGTACTTC